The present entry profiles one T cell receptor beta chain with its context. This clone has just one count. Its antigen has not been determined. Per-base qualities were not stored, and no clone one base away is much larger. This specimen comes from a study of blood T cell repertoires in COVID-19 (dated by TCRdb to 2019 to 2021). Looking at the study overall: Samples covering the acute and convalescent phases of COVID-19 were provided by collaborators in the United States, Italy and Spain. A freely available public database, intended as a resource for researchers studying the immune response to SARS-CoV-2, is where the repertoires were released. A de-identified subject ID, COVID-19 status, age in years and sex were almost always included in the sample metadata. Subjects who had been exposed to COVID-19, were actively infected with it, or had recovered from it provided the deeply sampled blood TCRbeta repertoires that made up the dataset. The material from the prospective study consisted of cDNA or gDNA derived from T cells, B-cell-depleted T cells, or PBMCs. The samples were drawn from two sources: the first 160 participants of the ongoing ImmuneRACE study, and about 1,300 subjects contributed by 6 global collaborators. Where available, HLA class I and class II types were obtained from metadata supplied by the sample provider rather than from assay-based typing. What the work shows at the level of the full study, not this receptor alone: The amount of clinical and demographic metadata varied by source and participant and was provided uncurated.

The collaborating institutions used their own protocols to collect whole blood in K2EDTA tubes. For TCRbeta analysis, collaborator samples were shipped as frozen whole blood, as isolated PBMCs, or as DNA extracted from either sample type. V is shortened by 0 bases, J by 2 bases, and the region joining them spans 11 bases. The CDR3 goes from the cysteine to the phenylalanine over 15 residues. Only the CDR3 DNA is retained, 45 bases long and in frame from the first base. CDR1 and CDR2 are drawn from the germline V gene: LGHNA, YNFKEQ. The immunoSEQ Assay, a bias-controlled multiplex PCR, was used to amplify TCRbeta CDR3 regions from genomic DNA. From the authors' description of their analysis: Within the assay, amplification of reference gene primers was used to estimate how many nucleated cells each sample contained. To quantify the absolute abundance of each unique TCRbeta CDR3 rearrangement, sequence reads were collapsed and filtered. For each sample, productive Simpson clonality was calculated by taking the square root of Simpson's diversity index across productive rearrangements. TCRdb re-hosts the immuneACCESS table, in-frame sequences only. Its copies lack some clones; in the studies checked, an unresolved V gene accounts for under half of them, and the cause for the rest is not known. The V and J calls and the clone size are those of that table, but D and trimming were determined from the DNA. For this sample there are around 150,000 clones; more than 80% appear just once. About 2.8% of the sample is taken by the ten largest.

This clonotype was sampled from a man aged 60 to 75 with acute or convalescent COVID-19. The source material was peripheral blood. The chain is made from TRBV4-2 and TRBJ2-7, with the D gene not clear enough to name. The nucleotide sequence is TGTGCCAGCAGCCAAGATTTGAACTTAGCCTACGAGCAGTACTTC. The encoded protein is CASSQDLNLAYEQYF.